Below are 10 T cell receptor beta chains sequenced from a single sample in a study of CD8+CD57+ T cells in acquired aplastic anemia. The study profiled TCR beta VDJ and CDR3 using genomic DNA as template. MiXCR, applied by TCRdb to the reads, yields one record per CDR3 protein. The sample carries about 190,000 distinct CDR3 sequences, roughly 56% recorded once. Sequencing was carried out using sorted CD4+, CD8+, or CD8+CD57+ T cells (not recorded which) from PBMCs. These TCRs come from a human donor in good health, serving as a control.

The chain combines TRBV29-1 with TRBJ1-2; no reliable D call. This CDR3 is built from 13 residues. Trimming took 1 base from V and 4 from J, leaving 10 bases between them. The germline CDR1 and CDR2 sequences are SQVTM and ANQGSEA. CDR3 in amino acids: CSVEGAGSYGYTF. The CDR3 DNA is TGCAGCGTTGAAGGGGCTGGATCCTATGGCTACACCTTC.

This clonotype was seen at least ten times. The chain joins TRBV4-2 to TRBJ2-3, with TRBD2 matching 8 bases. Germline lookup yields CDR1 LGHNA and CDR2 YNFKEQ. This CDR3 has 15 amino acids. J lost 2 bases, V lost 5 bases, and 6 bases had no gene match. The CDR3 reads CASSYSGEYTDTQYF. The CDR3 region has the DNA TGTGCCAGCAGCTATAGCGGGGAATACACAGATACGCAGTATTTT.

This clonotype was seen a few times. The chain combines TRBV9 with TRBJ2-1; 8 bases fit TRBD2. CDR1 and CDR2 (germline): SGDLS, YYNGEE. This CDR3 has 14 amino acids. The trim removed 4 bases at V and 7 bases at J, leaving 7 bases unmatched. The CDR3 reads CASSPGGARNEQFF. The CDR3 DNA is TGTGCCAGCAGCCCCGGGGGGGCCCGAAATGAGCAGTTCTTC.

CDR3 sequence: CASSGLDTQYF. DNA for the CDR3: TGTGCCAGCAGTGGATTGGATACGCAGTATTTT. J is TRBJ2-3 and V is TRBV25-1; D gene unclear. Germline CDR1 reads MGHDK; CDR2 reads SYGVNS. Trimming removed 4 bases from V and 6 bases from J, with 5 bases in between. The CDR3 is 11 amino acids.

This clonotype was counted at least ten times. V usage is TRBV5-4 and J usage is TRBJ1-1; no reliable D call. CDR1 is SGHNT, CDR2 YYREEE, per germline (reference sequence). The CDR3 is 12 amino acids. Trimming removed 0 bases at V and 8 bases at J, with 8 bases between. The chain's CDR3 is CASSLDLGEAFF. DNA of the CDR3: TGTGCCAGCAGCTTGGACTTGGGGGAAGCTTTCTTT.

J is TRBJ2-7 and V is TRBV2; the D gene is possibly TRBD1 (5 bases). V lost 3 bases and J 2 bases, leaving 14 bases between the germline ends. Germline V lookup: CDR1 SNHLY, CDR2 FYNNEI. The CDR3 runs 15 residues. The CDR3 DNA sequence: TGTGCCAGCAGTGACCCAGGGCGAGTCGCCTACGAGCAGTACTTC. This translates into CASSDPGRVAYEQYF.

The table lists this clonotype with many counts. The chain couples TRBV6-5 to TRBJ1-1; D is unresolved. The CDR3 contains 14 residues. V lost 4 bases and J 1 base, leaving 10 bases between the germline ends. Germline assignment: CDR1 MNHEY and CDR2 SVGAGI. DNA for the CDR3: TGTGCCAGCAGTTTGGGGTCCGGGAACACTGAAGCTTTCTTT. Its translation is CASSLGSGNTEAFF.

V gene TRBV25-1 combines with J gene TRBJ2-7; possible D gene TRBD1, 8 bases. The CDR3 is made up of 15 amino acids. In germline, CDR1 is MGHDK, CDR2 SYGVNS. Trimming pared 4 bases from V and 4 bases from J, leaving 17 bases between. The CDR3 nucleotides are TGTGCCAGCAGTGGGGGGGGCAGGGGGCTTTACGAGCAGTACTTC. Encoded protein: CASSGGGRGLYEQYF.

The table lists this clonotype with many counts. V and J are TRBV2 and TRBJ1-3, with D unresolved. V was clipped by 5 bases and J by 4 bases, with 12 bases between them. This CDR3 has 14 residues. CDR1 and CDR2 from the germline V gene are SNHLY and FYNNEI. The CDR3 reads CASSSRTEGNTIYF. In DNA form, the CDR3 reads TGTGCCAGCAGTTCCCGGACGGAAGGAAACACCATATATTTT. Based on the CDR3 plus reference TRBV2 and TRBJ1-3, the full variable domain is EPEVTQTPSHQVTQMGQEVILRCVPISNHLYFYWYRQILGQKVEFLVSFYNNEISEKSEIFDDQFSVERPDGSNFTLKIRSTKLEDSAMYFCASSSRTEGNTIYFGEGSWLTVV.

This clonotype was observed many times. J is TRBJ2-7 and V is TRBV15; perhaps TRBD1 as D (6 bases). This CDR3 is 17 amino acids long. Per the germline V gene, CDR1 is LNHNV and CDR2 is YYDKDF (reference sequence). The V gene lost 0 bases and the J gene lost 0 bases, with 15 bases spanning the gap. The CDR3 DNA reads TGTGCCACCAGCAGAGATCTAGCAGGGGATCTCTCCTACGAGCAGTACTTC. It translates to CATSRDLAGDLSYEQYF.